This T cell receptor (beta chain) is drawn from a study of T-cell reconstitution after alpha-beta-depleted transplantation in children listed by TCRdb under 2016. In terms of the full investigation: T-cell immune reconstitution after TCRalphabeta/CD19-depleted allogeneic hematopoietic cell transplantation in children was quantitatively tracked in the study by means of TCR repertoire profiling. The study at large found these results: The frequencies of hyperexpanded clones fell over the following months, and after one year, T-cell counts and TCRbeta diversity were mostly attributed to newly produced T cells. The apparently early alphabetaT-cell count recovery about two months after transplant was reportedly dependent on only several hundred rapidly expanded clones derived from non-depleted graft cells. In some patients, the high TCRbeta diversity seen at day 60 was put down to recipient T cells and intrathymic progenitors that had survived conditioning.

The library came from PCR. The listed sequencing device is Illumina HiSeq 2500. Molecular barcoding was employed in the preparation of TCR libraries, with unique molecular identifiers being used to normalize TCRbeta repertoire quantification. TCRdb reworked the public reads: Q25 trimming with fastp, MiXCR clone assembly, productive beta chains retained. Every distinct CDR3 protein forms one entry, paired with its most common genes and DNA. This sample lists roughly 570,000 distinct CDR3 sequences; more than 20% were detected once. Clones ranked in the top ten supply around 36% of the sample. Points on this clonotype: Its specific antigen is unknown. No quality values exist for individual bases; no much larger clone is one base distant.

What this sample's treatment or condition label stands for: allogeneic hematopoietic cell transplantation with graft depleted of TCRalphabeta T cells and CD19 B cells. TCRalphabeta/CD19-depleted allogeneic hematopoietic cell grafts were given to the transplant recipients, all of whom were children. CDR1 and CDR2, looked up from the germline V gene (reference sequence), are SEHNR and FQNEAQ. The CDR3 numbers 15 residues from cysteine through phenylalanine. The entry retains the CDR3 DNA only, 45 bases that are in frame from base 1. Deletion took 3 bases off V and 4 bases off J, with a span of 15 bases between the germline ends.

The sequence derives from a boy less than two years old with Wiskott-Aldrich syndrome, due to receive a stem cell transplant. The chain couples TRBV7-9 to TRBJ2-5, with the D call perhaps TRBD1 or TRBD2, each one matching 5 bases. This specimen was PBMCs, taken before TCRalphabeta/CD19-depleted stem cell transplant. CDR3 sequence: CASSLGRASGETQYF. The nucleotides read TGTGCCAGCAGCTTGGGGCGGGCGTCGGGAGAGACCCAGTACTTC. When the CDR3 is completed using the reference TRBV7-9 and TRBJ2-5 genes on either side, the full variable domain is DTGVSQNPRHKITKRGQNVTFRCDPISEHNRLYWYRQTLGQGPEFLTYFQNEAQLEKSRLLSDRFSAERPKGSFSTLEIQRTEQGDSAMYLCASSLGRASGETQYFGPGTRLLVL.